Below, 14 T cell receptor beta chains from the same sample are listed, as sequenced in a study of metastatic and nonmetastatic thyroid tumors. Thyroid surgery had not been preceded by any treatment in any patient. MiXCR re-clonotyped the PCR reads for TCRdb. Counted here are 7,000 to 8,500 clones, about 23% occurring once; the ten biggest clones make up around a sixth. Sequencing input: tumor tissue. These TCRs come from a female donor with papillary thyroid cancer or a benign thyroid nodule (not recorded which). Some clones in this sample may be carry-over from other donors' samples.

The V call is TRBV2, the J call TRBJ2-3, with 10 bases that match TRBD2. The CDR3 length is 15 residues. CDR1 is SNHLY and CDR2 is FYNNEI in the germline V gene. The ends lost 7 bases at V and 4 bases at J; junction bases unmatched: 8. In nucleotides, the CDR3 is TGTGCCAGCATGATCCCTAGCGGGGGTCCAGATACGCAGTATTTT. Amino acids: CASMIPSGGPDTQYF.

This clone is medium-sized by share. This chain joins TRBV12-3 or TRBV12-4 and TRBJ1-2; D uncertain. Trimming stripped 8 bases from V and 5 bases from J, with 21 bases between. The CDR3 contains 15 residues. The CDR3 spells CASSNGGDAGYGYTF. Written as DNA, the CDR3 is TGTGCCAGCTCTAATGGCGGGGATGCGGGGTATGGCTACACCTTC.

In this sample, this clone turned up a few times. The chain employs TRBV6-1 and TRBJ2-1; 7 nucleotides agree with TRBD2. Germline lookup yields CDR1 MNHNS and CDR2 SASEGT. V lost 6 bases, J lost 3 bases, and 11 bases stayed unmatched. This CDR3 comprises 16 residues. CDR3 loop: CASRIFASGSYNEQFF. DNA for the CDR3: TGTGCCAGCAGGATATTTGCTAGCGGTAGCTACAATGAGCAGTTCTTC.

This clone is judged large. The chain couples TRBV12-3 or TRBV12-4 to TRBJ2-7, with no clear D. The V and J ends lost 6 bases and 4 bases respectively, with 19 bases between them. The CDR3 is 15 amino acids. The CDR3 DNA sequence: TGTGCCAGCAGCCGAGCGAGAGGAGACTTTTACGAGCAGTACTTC. It specifies CASSRARGDFYEQYF.

This clone was recorded a few times. This chain connects TRBV28 to TRBJ1-1, with 8 positions matching TRBD1. Trimming cost V 5 bases and J 4 bases; bases outside gene matches: 6. This CDR3 comprises 14 residues. Germline values: CDR1 MDHEN, CDR2 SYDVKM. CDR3 sequence reads: CASSETGEGTEAFF. CDR3 coding DNA: TGTGCCAGCAGTGAGACAGGGGAGGGCACTGAAGCTTTCTTT.

The chain has TRBV20-1 and TRBJ2-3; 7 nucleotides align to TRBD2. The CDR3 loop spans 13 amino acids. V was clipped by 3 bases and J by 7 bases; unmatched bases: 7. Looked up from germline, CDR1 is DFQATT and CDR2 is SNEGSKA (reference sequence). The DNA of the CDR3 is TGCAGTGCTAGGATGGGGGGGGAGAATACGCAGTATTTT. Residues: CSARMGGENTQYF.

The V call is TRBV5-1, the J call TRBJ1-2, with D unresolved. Germline V CDR1 and CDR2: SGHRS, YFSETQ. Trimming removed 0 bases at V and 8 bases at J, with 17 bases between. The CDR3 is made up of 15 amino acids. CDR3 DNA: TGCGCCAGCAGCTTGGATACGGGGTCGATTTTAGGCTACACCTTC. It translates to CASSLDTGSILGYTF.

The chain has TRBV11-1 and TRBJ1-4; 8 bases are a match to TRBD1. Germline lookup yields CDR1 SGHAT and CDR2 FQDESV (reference sequence). CDR3 length equals 18 residues. J gave up 4 bases and V 1 base, and 11 bases lay outside the gene matches. The CDR3 DNA follows: TGTGCCAGCAGCTTAGTCTCCCCGGGACAGGTCTATAATGAAAAACTGTTTTTT. Protein sequence: CASSLVSPGQVYNEKLFF.

This clone was found many times. This clone may be a read error of a much larger clone one base away. The rearrangement links TRBV24-1 to TRBJ2-7; 9 bases are a match to TRBD1. Germline CDR1 and CDR2: KGHDR and SFDVKD. The CDR3 has 16 amino acids. V lost 2 bases and J lost 5; bases outside the gene matches: 9. The CDR3 reads CATSDSRGTGPHEQYF. DNA for the CDR3: TGTGCCACCAGTGATTCTCGGGGGACAGGGCCCCACGAGCAGTACTTC.

This clone is classed as medium-sized. This chain uses TRBV2 with TRBJ2-2; 11 bases map to TRBD2. The CDR3 has 15 amino acids. Germline loops: CDR1 SNHLY, CDR2 FYNNEI. Trimming at V came to 4 bases and at J to 4 bases, leaving 2 bases not matched to a gene. This CDR3 is CASSGLAGTTGELFF. In DNA form, the CDR3 reads TGTGCCAGCAGTGGACTAGCGGGAACCACCGGGGAGCTGTTTTTT.

The J gene is TRBJ2-5, the V gene TRBV20-1; D might be TRBD2 (5 bases). Trimming took 0 bases from V and 13 from J, leaving 21 bases between them. The CDR3 runs 14 residues. Germline assignment: CDR1 DFQATT and CDR2 SNEGSKA (reference sequence). CDR3 amino acids: CSARDRTGRETRYF. The CDR3 nucleotides read TGCAGTGCTAGAGATAGAACGGGAAGAGAGACCAGGTACTTC.

Only one count was recorded for this clone. It is likely a read error, because the conserved phenylalanine at the end of the CDR3 is missing. This chain connects TRBV30 to TRBJ1-1; D is unclear. CDR3 length: 12 amino acids. The V end lost 2 bases, the J end lost 11 bases, and 15 bases lay between the germline ends. Germline V gives CDR1 GTSNPN, CDR2 SVGIG (reference sequence). The CDR3 spells CAWSPGRSDAFL. DNA of the CDR3: TGTGCCTGGAGTCCCGGCAGGTCAGATGCTTTCCTT.

By proportion, this clone is medium-sized. This chain uses TRBV19 with TRBJ1-5; 9 bases agree with TRBD1. CDR1 is LNHDA and CDR2 is SQIVND in the germline V gene (reference sequence). This CDR3 is built from 15 residues. After removal of 3 bases from V and 5 bases from J, the junction contained 5 bases not matched to a gene. CDR3 sequence (DNA): TGTGCCAGTAGTATCATAGGGACAGGGCATCAGCCCCAGCATTTT. Translation: CASSIIGTGHQPQHF. Full variable domain (remainder filled in from reference TRBV19 and TRBJ1-5): DGGITQSPKYLFRKEGQNVTLSCEQNLNHDAMYWYRQDPGQGLRLIYYSQIVNDFQKGDIAEGYSVSREKKESFPLTVTSAQKNPTAFYLCASSIIGTGHQPQHFGDGTRLSIL.

The chain couples TRBV14 to TRBJ2-5, with a weak D call TRBD2 (5 bases). Trimming took 0 bases from V and 4 from J, leaving 15 bases between them. This CDR3 is built from 16 residues. Germline CDR1 reads SGHDN; CDR2 reads FVKESK. In nucleotides, the CDR3 is TGTGCCAGCAGCCAAGAGTTAGGAGGTCTTGGAGAGACCCAGTACTTC. Its protein is CASSQELGGLGETQYF. The variable domain in full, completed from reference TRBV14 and TRBJ2-5, reads EAGVTQFPSHSVIEKGQTVTLRCDPISGHDNLYWYRRVMGKEIKFLLHFVKESKQDESGMPNNRFLAERTGGTYSTLKVQPAELEDSGVYFCASSQELGGLGETQYFGPGTRLLVL.